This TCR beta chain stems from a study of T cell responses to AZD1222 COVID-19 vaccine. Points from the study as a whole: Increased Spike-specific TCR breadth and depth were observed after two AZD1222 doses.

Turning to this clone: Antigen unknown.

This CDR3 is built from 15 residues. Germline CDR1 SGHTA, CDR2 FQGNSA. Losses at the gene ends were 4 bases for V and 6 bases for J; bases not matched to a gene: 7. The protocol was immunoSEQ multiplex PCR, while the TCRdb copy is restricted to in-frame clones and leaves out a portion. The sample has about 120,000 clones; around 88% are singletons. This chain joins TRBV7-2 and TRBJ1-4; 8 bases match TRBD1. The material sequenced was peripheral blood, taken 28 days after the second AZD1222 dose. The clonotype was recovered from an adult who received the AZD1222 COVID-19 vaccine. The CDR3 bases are TGTGCCAGCAGCTCTTTCAGGGGGCTCGATGAAAAACTGTTTTTT. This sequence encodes CASSSFRGLDEKLFF.